The following is a TCR beta chain sequence with its context. It has no known antigen specificity. Base quality data are lacking; no much larger clone is found one base away. PBMCs were isolated by Ficoll-Paque density gradient centrifugation. The sequencer listed for this sample is Illumina NovaSeq 6000. cDNA libraries for TCRalpha and TCRbeta were prepared by 5'RACE using constant-segment primers, with sample barcodes and unique molecular identifiers added. RNA was extracted from every sample with Trizol reagent. Libraries were amplified in two PCR steps, with a second sample barcode and Illumina TruSeq adapters added in the second step. Sequencing of libraries was performed on an Illumina NovaSeq with 2 x 150 bp paired-end reads. The original methods were these. The reads were demultiplexed and collapsed into UMI-guided consensus sequences using migec v1.2.7. Using mixcr v2.1.11, UMI consensuses were aligned to TRA and TRB V and J templates and then assembled into clonotypes. A clonotype was counted as expanded or contracted only when both edgeR and NoisET called the clonotype significant, with the noise models trained on biological replicates. For edgeR calls, the cutoffs were a false discovery rate-adjusted p below 0.01 and a log2 fold-change threshold of 1. PCA with hierarchical clustering of max-normalized trajectories of the 1000 most abundant clonotypes was used as exploratory dynamics analysis. The CD4 or CD8 phenotype of responding clones was assigned using the separately sequenced CD4+ and CD8+ repertoires. Using fastp trimming at Q25 and MiXCR clonotype assembly, TCRdb reanalyzed the public sequencing data and kept in-frame beta chains. Each CDR3 protein gets just one entry, which takes the most common genes and DNA from the rows behind it. The V and J calls here are based on TCRdb, not the publication. This sample lists roughly 400,000 distinct CDR3 sequences; under 20% were detected once. 20% to 25% of the sample rests with the top ten.

This specimen comes from a study of T-cell memory formation after mild COVID-19 (dated by TCRdb to the early 2020s). At the level of the whole study: TCR sequence clusters from the two donors were found to be largely donor specific. In a couple of donors, T-cell clones that expanded and contracted after mild COVID-19 were followed by sequencing TCRalpha and TCRbeta repertoires longitudinally. The cohort was made up of two young adult volunteers, one female and one male, who were previously healthy. Broader findings and caveats from the paper: The second-wave clones that peaked on day 37 were not confirmed to be SARS-CoV-2 specific. Clones contracting from day 15 to 85 had balanced CD4/CD8 phenotypes, while a second wave expanding from day 15 to 37 was biased towards CD4+. Only two mild cases were covered in the study, and larger cohorts including severe cases with pre-infection samples were considered necessary. Contracting CD4+ clones turned up mainly in the CM and EM memory subsets, whereas EMRA was where CD8+ clones were enriched. Some responding clones were found in pre-infection memory, which suggests that pre-existing cross-reactive memory T cells took part in the SARS-CoV-2 response.

The sequenced sample consisted of PBMCs or a T cell subset sorted from them (not recorded which). The clonotype was recovered from a man younger than 35 who had mild COVID-19 (a few samples of this study predate the infection). The sample titles of this study are shuffled in the database, so cell type and time point are left out; the donor was told from shared clones.

CDR3 reads: CASSPGFEGNYGYTF. Read as DNA, the sequence is TGTGCCAGCTCACCAGGGTTTGAGGGTAACTATGGCTACACCTTC. The chain is made from TRBV18 and TRBJ1-2, with the D segment identity uncertain. V drops 2 bases and J drops 1 base, leaving 11 bases in between. Based on the germline V gene, the CDR1 and CDR2 sequences are KGHSH and LQKENI. Measured from the cysteine to the phenylalanine, the CDR3 is 15 residues long. The only DNA kept is the CDR3, 45 bases in frame from the first base.